This TCR beta chain stems from a study of cytomegalovirus exposure and HLA in healthy donors. Turning to the study itself: Earlier results showed roughly 120 million unique TCR beta sequences derived from around 170 million T cells. General study points: Researchers reported in a later analysis that a missense DCLRE1C variant was tied to TCR beta V- and J-gene trimming. Reportedly, cytomegalovirus status was diagnosed with high sensitivity and specificity. Later on, an analysis found that several of the most significant clusters appeared to be linked to common viral pathogens, which included parvovirus B19.

Details on this clone: Its antigen is still unknown.

Primers included in the PCR were 60 Vbeta and 13 Jbeta primers. Data came from immunoSEQ multiplex PCR; TCRdb stores just in-frame clones and leaves some out. The sample carries fewer than 200,000 clones, roughly 74% recorded once. CDR3 size: 13 residues. CDR1 MNHNS and CDR2 SASEGT come from the germline V gene. V dropped 6 bases and J dropped 1; count of bases not matched to a gene: 2. The V and J genes are TRBV6-1 and TRBJ2-5; 7 nucleotides agree with TRBD1. The source of this sequence is a woman in her 30s in good health and CMV-seropositive. Sequencing was done on a sample of PBMCs. CDR3 bases: TGTGCCAGCAGGACAGGGATCCAAGAGACCCAGTACTTC. It specifies CASRTGIQETQYF.